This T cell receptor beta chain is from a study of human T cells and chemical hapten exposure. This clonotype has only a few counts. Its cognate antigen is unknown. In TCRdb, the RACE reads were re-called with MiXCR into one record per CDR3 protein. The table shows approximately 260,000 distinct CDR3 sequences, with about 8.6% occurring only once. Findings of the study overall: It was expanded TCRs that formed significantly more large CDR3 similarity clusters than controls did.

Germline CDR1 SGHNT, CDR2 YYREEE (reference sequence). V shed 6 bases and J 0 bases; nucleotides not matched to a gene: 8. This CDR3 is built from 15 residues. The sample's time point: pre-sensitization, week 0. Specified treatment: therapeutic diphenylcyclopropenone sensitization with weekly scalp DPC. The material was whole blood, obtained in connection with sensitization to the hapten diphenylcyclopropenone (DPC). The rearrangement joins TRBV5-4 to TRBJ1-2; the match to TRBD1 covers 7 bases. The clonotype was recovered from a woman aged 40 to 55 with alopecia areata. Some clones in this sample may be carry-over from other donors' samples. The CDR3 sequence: CASTRTGAANYGYTF. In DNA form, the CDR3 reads TGTGCCAGCACCCGGACAGGCGCTGCTAACTATGGCTACACCTTC. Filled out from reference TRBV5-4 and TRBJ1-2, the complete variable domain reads ETGVTQSPTHLIKTRGQQVTLRCSSQSGHNTVSWYQQALGQGPQFIFQYYREEENGRGNFPPRFSGLQFPNYSSELNVNALELDDSALYLCASTRTGAANYGYTFGSGTRLTVV.